The sequence of this T cell receptor (beta chain) was determined in a study of blood T cell repertoires in COVID-19 (dated by TCRdb to 2019 to 2021). Study-wide context: The collaborator samples originated in the United States, Italy and Spain and spanned the acute and convalescent phases of COVID-19. The prospective study material was composed of cDNA or gDNA derived from T cells, B-cell-depleted T cells, or PBMCs. Subjects who had been exposed to COVID-19, were actively infected with it, or had recovered from it provided the deeply sampled blood TCRbeta repertoires that made up the dataset. A freely available public database, intended as a resource for researchers studying the immune response to SARS-CoV-2, is where the repertoires were released. Samples came from the ongoing ImmuneRACE study (first 160 participants) plus 1,254 subjects from 6 global collaborators. The sample metadata nearly always contained a de-identified subject ID, COVID-19 status, age in years and sex. Where available, HLA class I and class II types were obtained from metadata supplied by the sample provider rather than from assay-based typing.

TCRbeta CDR3 regions were amplified from genomic DNA by means of the immunoSEQ Assay, a bias-controlled multiplex PCR. Per the original workflow: The number of nucleated cells in each sample was estimated by amplification of reference gene primers within the assay. To quantify the absolute abundance of each unique TCRbeta CDR3 rearrangement, sequence reads were collapsed and filtered. For each sample, productive Simpson clonality was calculated as the square root of Simpson's diversity index across productive rearrangements. In TCRdb, the immuneACCESS table is reduced to in-frame sequences with V and J assigned. These tables do not hold every clone; where another copy was compared, an unresolved V gene accounts for under half, and the others remain unexplained. From that table come the V and J calls and clone size; the DNA was used to work out D and trimming. The sample table lists 90,000 to 150,000 clones, roughly 79% of them with a count of one. Of the sample, about 9.4% falls within the top ten clones.

Each collaborating institution followed its own protocols to collect whole blood in K2EDTA tubes. Collaborator samples were shipped for TCRbeta analysis as frozen whole blood, isolated PBMCs, or DNA extracted from either sample type. With respect to this clone: No antigen is known for it. One base away there is no much larger clone; base qualities are not given.

The paper as a whole reports these results and caveats: How much clinical and demographic metadata was included differed by source and by participant, and the metadata was provided uncurated.

Source material: peripheral blood. The TCR was taken from a human donor in a cohort sampled during active COVID-19.

The CDR3: CASSLSRTNEKLFF. The bases read TGTGCCAGCAGTTTATCCAGGACTAATGAAAAACTGTTTTTT. The rearranged segments are TRBV28 and TRBJ1-4; too little of a D gene remains to name it. The germline V gene sets CDR1 to MDHEN and CDR2 to SYDVKM. The CDR3 covers 14 residues, taking in both the cysteine and the phenylalanine. CDR3 DNA is the only sequence kept; it has 42 bases, read in frame from the first base. V sheds 1 base and J sheds 2 bases, leaving 5 bases between their ends.